This T cell receptor beta chain was found in a study of brain T cells in children with intractable seizures. Only cases whose brain tissue showed the highest T cell transcript signatures were sequenced. This CDR3 has 13 residues. Germline V gives CDR1 SNHLY, CDR2 FYNNEI. V trimming: 7 bases; J trimming: 4 bases; junction bases outside the gene matches: 5. Produced via immunoSEQ multiplex PCR; TCRdb's table is partial and in-frame only. The profile shows approximately 23,000 clones, approximately 94% of them singletons. The chain has TRBV2 and TRBJ1-1; 8 bases map to TRBD1. The receptor was derived from a boy younger than 18 with focal cortical dysplasia and intractable seizures. The sample in question was peripheral blood, obtained at surgery. The CDR3 is CASIGTGSTEAFF. CDR3 in DNA: TGTGCCAGCATCGGGACAGGTTCCACTGAAGCTTTCTTT. Full variable domain (remainder filled in from reference TRBV2 and TRBJ1-1): EPEVTQTPSHQVTQMGQEVILRCVPISNHLYFYWYRQILGQKVEFLVSFYNNEISEKSEIFDDQFSVERPDGSNFTLKIRSTKLEDSAMYFCASIGTGSTEAFFGQGTRLTVV.